Included here is one T cell receptor (beta chain) sequence, with context. In the authors' methods: For nucleated cells, counts were estimated from reference gene primer amplification. Clones were read by immunoSEQ multiplex PCR, and TCRdb kept only the in-frame ones, dropping some. For V, J and clone size, that table is used; D and trimming come from the DNA. Among about 250,000 clones listed, about 91% were seen once. The CDR3 runs 14 residues. CDR1 is SNHLY and CDR2 is FYNNEI in the germline V gene. Trimming pared 8 bases from V and 4 bases from J, leaving 17 bases between. This sample stems from a study of blood T cell repertoires in COVID-19. For the study at large: Acute and convalescent COVID-19 specimens originated in the United States, Italy and Spain.

Those enrolled in Seattle joined during active infection and were followed longitudinally afterward. The V gene is TRBV2, the J gene TRBJ1-1; TRBD1 is a possible D gene (5 bases). Input material: peripheral blood. This sequence was found in a woman younger than 45 with COVID-19, enrolled during active disease. The CDR3 DNA sequence: TGTGCCAGCCAGGTGGGTAGGGGAAGCACTGAAGCTTTCTTT. Translating gives CASQVGRGSTEAFF. The entire variable domain, with the rest obtained from reference TRBV2 and TRBJ1-1, is as follows: EPEVTQTPSHQVTQMGQEVILRCVPISNHLYFYWYRQILGQKVEFLVSFYNNEISEKSEIFDDQFSVERPDGSNFTLKIRSTKLEDSAMYFCASQVGRGSTEAFFGQGTRLTVV.